Shown below are 15 T cell receptor beta chains from a single sample sequenced in a study of shared clonotypes between healthy human individuals. Profiling relied on immunoSEQ multiplex PCR, and the TCRdb table lists in-frame clones only, not all of them. The sample yields some 2.3 million clones, 80% to 95% seen once. Sequenced sample: naive CD4+ T cells from PBMCs. Documented subset: CD45RA+ positively selected. These receptors were collected from a man younger than 35 in good health. Some clones in this sample may be carry-over from other donors' samples.

This chain connects TRBV4-1 to TRBJ2-5, with 7 bases identical to TRBD1. With 2 bases clipped from V and 5 bases from J, the junction kept 8 bases outside the gene matches. The germline V gene has CDR1 MGHRA and CDR2 YSYEKL. The CDR3 contains 15 residues. This CDR3 is CASSQLGGPRETQYF. The CDR3 nucleotides are TGCGCCAGCAGCCAACTAGGGGGCCCCCGGGAGACCCAGTACTTC.

The rearrangement links TRBV5-1 to TRBJ2-1; D might be TRBD1 (6 bases). The CDR3 has 13 residues. Trimming removed 0 bases from V and 13 bases from J, with 14 bases in between. Germline CDR1 SGHRS, CDR2 YFSETQ. The CDR3 loop is CASSLAPQGPQFF. CDR3 coding DNA: TGCGCCAGCAGCTTGGCCCCACAGGGACCACAGTTCTTC.

Comment on this clone: Other DNA sequences from this sample encode an identical CDR3 as well. The genes are TRBV7-2 and TRBJ2-3; D unresolved. Germline V lookup: CDR1 SGHTA, CDR2 FQGNSA. The V end was cut by 1 base, the J end by 0 bases, with 5 bases between. The CDR3 runs to 14 residues. The CDR3 spells CASSLGVSTDTQYF. CDR3 nucleotides: TGTGCCAGCAGCTTAGGCGTAAGCACAGATACGCAGTATTTT.

The rearrangement joins TRBV27 to TRBJ2-7; 11 bases are a match to TRBD2. This CDR3 is built from 16 residues. Germline V lookup: CDR1 MNHEY, CDR2 SMNVEV (reference sequence). The V gene end was trimmed by 0 bases and the J gene end by 5 bases; junction bases not matched to a gene: 6. The CDR3 DNA sequence: TGTGCCAGCAGTTTATCGGCTAGCGGGAGGAGTGACGAGCAGTACTTC. This gives the protein CASSLSASGRSDEQYF.

This clone is a singleton in its sample. The rearrangement joins TRBV19 to TRBJ2-7, with 9 bases aligning to TRBD1. CDR1 is LNHDA and CDR2 is SQIVND in the germline V gene (reference sequence). This CDR3 spans 17 amino acids. Trimming removed 6 bases from V and 2 bases from J; junction bases left unmatched: 14. The CDR3 nucleotides are TGTGCCAGTAGCAGCCGGTCGTATGGACAGGGGACCTACGAGCAGTACTTC. It translates to CASSSRSYGQGTYEQYF. The full variable domain, completed using reference TRBV19 and TRBJ2-7, is DGGITQSPKYLFRKEGQNVTLSCEQNLNHDAMYWYRQDPGQGLRLIYYSQIVNDFQKGDIAEGYSVSREKKESFPLTVTSAQKNPTAFYLCASSSRSYGQGTYEQYFGPGTRLTVT.

The chain joins TRBV7-8 to TRBJ2-1, with unresolved D. V was shortened by 5 bases and J by 7 bases, with 18 bases between the two germline ends. Germline-derived CDR1 and CDR2 are SGHVS and FQNEAQ. This CDR3 spans 15 amino acids. CDR3: CASSQDEVSGNEQFF. The DNA of the CDR3 is TGTGCCAGCAGCCAGGACGAAGTAAGTGGGAATGAGCAGTTCTTC.

The J gene is TRBJ1-1, the V gene TRBV28, with a weak D call TRBD1 (5 bases). This CDR3 is built from 14 residues. Trimming took 2 bases from V and 9 from J, leaving 16 bases between them. The germline V gene encodes CDR1 MDHEN and CDR2 SYDVKM. CDR3 protein: CASSLRGNSNQAFF. The CDR3 coding sequence is TGTGCCAGCAGTTTAAGGGGCAACTCTAATCAAGCTTTCTTT.

The rearrangement joins TRBV7-3 to TRBJ2-3, with 9 bases identical to TRBD2. Germline CDR1 reads SGHTA; CDR2 reads FQGTGA. The CDR3 is made up of 14 amino acids. The V gene end was trimmed by 4 bases and the J gene end by 2 bases; junction bases not matched to a gene: 1. The CDR3 protein is CASSSSGTTDTQYF. CDR3 nucleotide sequence: TGTGCCAGCAGCTCTAGCGGGACCACAGATACGCAGTATTTT. Combining the CDR3 with reference TRBV7-3 and TRBJ2-3 gives the whole variable domain GAGVSQTPSNKVTEKGKYVELRCDPISGHTALYWYRQSLGQGPEFLIYFQGTGAADDSGLPNDRFFAVRPEGSVSTLKIQRTERGDSAVYLCASSSSGTTDTQYFGPGTRLTVL.

The V and J genes are TRBV28 and TRBJ2-7; no clear D gene. Trimming cost V 2 bases and J 1 base, with 15 bases left between them. The V gene's germline CDR1 is MDHEN and CDR2 SYDVKM. The CDR3 totals 16 residues. CDR3 sequence: CASSLPPGDLSYEQYF. The CDR3 DNA sequence: TGTGCCAGCAGTTTACCCCCCGGTGACCTTTCCTACGAGCAGTACTTC.

The rearrangement joins TRBV28 to TRBJ1-5; D perhaps matches TRBD1 (5 bases). The CDR3 runs to 13 residues. V was pared by 6 bases and J by 5 bases, with 11 bases between. Germline V gene lookup returns CDR1 MDHEN and CDR2 SYDVKM. CDR3 in DNA: TGTGCCAGCAGGATAAGGGGAGATCAGCCCCAGCATTTT. Translating gives CASRIRGDQPQHF.

The rearrangement links TRBV28 to TRBJ1-2; D unclear. This CDR3 is built from 13 residues. CDR1 and CDR2 from the germline V gene are MDHEN and SYDVKM. Trimming pared 5 bases from V and 4 bases from J, leaving 11 bases between. CDR3 coding DNA: TGTGCCAGCAGTCCGTCACCAATCTATGGCTACACCTTC. Translating gives CASSPSPIYGYTF.

V and J are TRBV5-1 and TRBJ2-1; 12 bases map to TRBD2. The CDR3 extends over 18 amino acids. Trimming cost V 5 bases and J 5 bases; bases outside gene matches: 14. The germline V gene encodes CDR1 SGHRS and CDR2 YFSETQ. As DNA, the CDR3 is TGCGCCAGCAGTCAGGCGGGACTAGCGGGCCGCCTAGACAATGAGCAGTTCTTC. This sequence encodes CASSQAGLAGRLDNEQFF.

The V gene is TRBV28, the J gene TRBJ2-7; D is perhaps TRBD2 (6 bases). V lost 6 bases and J lost 7, with 16 bases in between. Germline loops: CDR1 MDHEN, CDR2 SYDVKM. This CDR3 spans 13 amino acids. CDR3 coding DNA: TGTGCCAGCAGCCCGACACGGGCGGGGGAGCAGTACTTC. Protein sequence: CASSPTRAGEQYF. The whole variable domain, remainder taken from reference TRBV28 and TRBJ2-7, is DVKVTQSSRYLVKRTGEKVFLECVQDMDHENMFWYRQDPGLGLRLIYFSYDVKMKEKGDIPEGYSVSREKKERFSLILESASTNQTSMYLCASSPTRAGEQYFGPGTRLTVT.

V is TRBV7-2 and J is TRBJ2-7; D not certain. Germline CDR1 and CDR2: SGHTA and FQGNSA. The germline V and J ends were trimmed by 6 bases and 7 bases, with 10 bases remaining between them. The CDR3 is 11 residues long. The CDR3 bases are TGTGCCAGCAGTTCCGCCTTAGAGCAGTACTTC. Protein product: CASSSALEQYF.

V and J are TRBV9 and TRBJ2-3; 8 positions match TRBD2. Germline CDR1 and CDR2: SGDLS and YYNGEE. J lost 4 bases, V lost 3 bases, and 4 bases had no gene match. The CDR3 length is 14 residues. Here the CDR3 reads CASSGTSFADTQYF. The CDR3 DNA reads TGTGCCAGCAGCGGGACTAGCTTCGCAGATACGCAGTATTTT.